The sample holds a few counts of the clone carrying this TCR beta chain. The antigen remains undetermined. The CDR3 sequence is 15 residues long. The V and J ends lost 1 base and 1 base respectively, with 9 bases between them. Looked up from germline, CDR1 is LGHNA and CDR2 is YNFKEQ. The data belong to a study of beta chain features in type 1 diabetes. Findings of the study overall: The study found moderately but significantly shorter TCRB CDR3s in all four CD4+ subsets of Type 1 diabetes patients.

Expressed TCRB transcripts were sequenced because the isolated RNA had all been reverse transcribed beforehand. Assay: immunoSEQ multiplex PCR; the TCRdb copy retains only in-frame clones and omits some. Among approximately 380,000 clones listed, roughly 15% were seen once. The V and J genes are TRBV4-2 and TRBJ2-3, with D tentatively TRBD2 (5 bases). The specimen sequenced was naive CD4+ T cells from blood. The clonotype originates from a woman aged 18-29 years in good health. CDR3 coding DNA: TGTGCCAGCAGCCAAGGTCACGGGGGCACAGATACGCAGTATTTT. Protein: CASSQGHGGTDTQYF.